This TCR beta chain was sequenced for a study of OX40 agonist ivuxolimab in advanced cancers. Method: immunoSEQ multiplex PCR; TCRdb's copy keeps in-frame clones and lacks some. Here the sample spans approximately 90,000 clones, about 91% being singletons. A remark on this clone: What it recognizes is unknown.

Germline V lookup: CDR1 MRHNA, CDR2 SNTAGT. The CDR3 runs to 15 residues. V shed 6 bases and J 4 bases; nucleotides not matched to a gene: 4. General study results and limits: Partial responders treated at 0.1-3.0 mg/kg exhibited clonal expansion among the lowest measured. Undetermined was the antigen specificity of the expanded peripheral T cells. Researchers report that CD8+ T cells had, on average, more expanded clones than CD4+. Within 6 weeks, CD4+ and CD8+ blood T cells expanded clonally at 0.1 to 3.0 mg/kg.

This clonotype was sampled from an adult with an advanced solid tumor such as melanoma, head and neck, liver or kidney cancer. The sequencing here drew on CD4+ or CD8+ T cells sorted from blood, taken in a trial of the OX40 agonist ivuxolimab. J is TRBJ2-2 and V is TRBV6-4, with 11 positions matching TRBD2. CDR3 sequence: CASRELAGVTGELFF. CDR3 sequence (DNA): TGTGCCAGCAGAGAACTAGCGGGAGTCACCGGGGAGCTGTTTTTT.